In its sample, the clone carrying this T cell receptor beta chain was seen a few times. The antigen is undetermined. This sample stems from a study of T cells after yellow fever vaccination. Germline V gene sequence: CDR1 LGHNA, CDR2 YSLEER. The V and J ends lost 2 bases and 0 bases, in that order; junction bases with no gene match: 1. This CDR3 is 14 amino acids long. A process of 5'RACE template switching, which added a universal primer site and UMIs, was used to make TCR cDNA. MiXCR, applied by TCRdb to the 5' RACE reads, yields one record per CDR3 protein. The sample contains nearly 550,000 distinct CDR3 sequences, about 19% of which appear only once. Study-level points and caveats: Within FACS-sorted repertoires, abundant clonotypes contaminating from the bulk population could be present.

Sequenced here: PBMCs, sampled 15 days after the yellow fever booster vaccination. The V call is TRBV4-3, the J call TRBJ2-7; 7 nucleotides line up with TRBD1. This receptor was taken from a man aged 25 to 40 who received the YFV17D yellow fever vaccine. The CDR3 loop reads CASSQRDSSYEQYF. CDR3 DNA: TGCGCCAGCAGCCAAAGGGACAGCTCCTACGAGCAGTACTTC.